These 14 T cell receptor beta chains were all obtained from the same sample, sequenced in a study of blood T cell repertoires in COVID-19. Libraries were prepared by immunoSEQ multiplex PCR; TCRdb keeps only in-frame clonotypes and omits some of them. The profile shows 160,000 or so clones, around 75% of them singletons. Sequencing was carried out using peripheral blood. These receptors were taken from a woman of 80 years or more with acute or convalescent COVID-19.

This chain uses TRBV7-4 with TRBJ1-1; possible D gene TRBD1, 5 bases. The CDR3 contains 15 residues. The ends were cut back, 1 base at V and 1 base at J, with 10 bases in the middle. Germline V lookup: CDR1 SGHVT, CDR2 SQSDAQ. The CDR3 DNA reads as TGTGCCAGCAGCTTAGGGGGCGGCCCGAACACTGAAGCTTTCTTT. Translating it yields CASSLGGGPNTEAFF.

The rearrangement uses TRBV6-5 and TRBJ2-7; 8 bases align to TRBD1. The CDR3 length is 13 residues. The ends lost 5 bases at V and 2 bases at J; junction bases unmatched: 2. Germline V gene sequence: CDR1 MNHEY, CDR2 SVGAGI. The CDR3 spells CASSRGQAYEQYF. In nucleotides, the CDR3 is TGTGCCAGCAGTCGGGGACAGGCCTACGAGCAGTACTTC.

This sequence joins TRBV30 and TRBJ2-7; maybe TRBD1 (6 bases). The germline gives CDR1 GTSNPN, CDR2 SVGIG (reference sequence). V gave up 5 bases and J gave up 2 bases, with 19 bases separating them. The CDR3 is 15 amino acids. CDR3 in DNA: TGTGCCTGGGCACGAGGGGGACGCCTGACCTACGAGCAGTACTTC. It yields the protein CAWARGGRLTYEQYF.

This clone was found once. The same CDR3 is also encoded by other DNA sequences in this sample. This chain joins TRBV12-3 or TRBV12-4 and TRBJ2-3, with D possibly being TRBD1 (6 bases). Trimming took 6 bases from V and 0 from J, leaving 7 bases between them. The CDR3 totals 13 residues. This CDR3 is CASSGQSTDTQYF. The CDR3 DNA sequence: TGTGCCAGCAGCGGACAGAGCACAGATACGCAGTATTTT.

CDR3 protein: CASSPVFRSYEQYF. For the CDR3, the DNA is TGTGCCAGCAGCCCGGTTTTTAGATCCTACGAGCAGTACTTC. The chain has TRBV5-6 and TRBJ2-7; D gene unclear. Germline values: CDR1 SGHDT, CDR2 YYEEEE. V was shortened by 4 bases and J by 1 base, with 12 bases between the two germline ends. This CDR3 is 14 amino acids long.

V usage is TRBV18 and J usage is TRBJ2-1; TRBD1 agrees at 11 bases. The germline V gene encodes CDR1 KGHSH and CDR2 LQKENI. CDR3 length: 13 amino acids. J lost 14 bases, V lost 3 bases, and 6 bases had no gene match. The CDR3 sequence is CASSPPGTGGKFF. CDR3 sequence (DNA): TGTGCCAGCTCACCCCCCGGGACAGGGGGGAAGTTCTTC.

This clone came up a few times. V and J are TRBV15 and TRBJ2-2, with TRBD1 matching over 7 bases. Germline V gene lookup returns CDR1 LNHNV and CDR2 YYDKDF (reference sequence). V was clipped by 2 bases and J by 6 bases; unmatched bases: 9. The CDR3 consists of 16 residues. The CDR3: CATSRTGTVRAGELFF. The DNA for the CDR3 is TGTGCCACCAGCAGAACCGGGACAGTAAGGGCCGGGGAGCTGTTTTTT.

This rearrangement joins TRBV18 to TRBJ1-6; D is perhaps TRBD1 (6 bases). Looked up from germline, CDR1 is KGHSH and CDR2 is LQKENI. The V end lost 5 bases, the J end lost 7 bases, and 12 bases lay between the germline ends. The CDR3 totals 14 residues. CDR3 sequence (DNA): TGTGCCAGCTCAGTAGACAGGACCAATTCACCCCTCCACTTT. It encodes CASSVDRTNSPLHF.

This chain joins TRBV6-5 and TRBJ1-4; tentative D call: TRBD1 (6 bases). This CDR3 contains 15 residues. V was cut by 3 bases and J by 3 bases, with 11 bases left in between. CDR1 and CDR2 (germline): MNHEY, SVGAGI. The CDR3 loop is CASSYGGTANEKLFF. CDR3 in DNA: TGTGCCAGCAGTTATGGGGGCACGGCTAATGAAAAACTGTTTTTT.

The chain carries TRBV24-1 and TRBJ1-1; possibly TRBD1 for D (6 bases). This CDR3 spans 14 amino acids. With 0 bases removed from V and 3 bases from J, the gap between germline ends came to 7 bases. Germline CDR1 reads KGHDR; CDR2 reads SFDVKD. CDR3 sequence: CATSDLPGDTEAFF. In DNA, the CDR3 is TGTGCCACCAGTGATTTGCCAGGGGACACTGAAGCTTTCTTT.

The chain is built from TRBV7-9 and TRBJ1-1, with 7 bases identical to TRBD1. Germline V lookup: CDR1 SEHNR, CDR2 FQNEAQ (reference sequence). V was pared by 4 bases and J by 0 bases, with 2 bases of the junction left unmatched. This CDR3 has 14 residues. CDR3 sequence: CASSSGTVNTEAFF. For the CDR3, the DNA is TGTGCCAGCAGCTCCGGGACAGTGAACACTGAAGCTTTCTTT. The whole variable domain, filled in from reference TRBV7-9 and TRBJ1-1, reads DTGVSQNPRHKITKRGQNVTFRCDPISEHNRLYWYRQTLGQGPEFLTYFQNEAQLEKSRLLSDRFSAERPKGSFSTLEIQRTEQGDSAMYLCASSSGTVNTEAFFGQGTRLTVV.

The chain recombines TRBV28 with TRBJ2-3, with TRBD2 matching over 7 bases. Germline CDR1 is MDHEN and CDR2 is SYDVKM. Losses at the gene ends were 5 bases for V and 2 bases for J; bases not matched to a gene: 4. CDR3 length equals 14 residues. The CDR3 reads CASSTGDYTDTQYF. In DNA, the CDR3 is TGTGCCAGCAGTACCGGGGACTACACAGATACGCAGTATTTT.

The gene calls are TRBV21-1 and TRBJ2-2; the table's D call of TRBD2 was not tested on the DNA. TRBV21-1 is a pseudogene segment. The CDR3 is 16 amino acids. The CDR3 region is CASSKERARSTGELFF. The CDR3 nucleotides are TGTGCCAGCAGCAAAGAGAGGGCTCGAAGCACCGGGGAGCTGTTTTTT.

Note on this clone: Other nucleotide sequences in the sample specify the same CDR3. The chain is built from TRBV24-1 and TRBJ1-2; 7 bases map to TRBD1. J was trimmed by 4 bases and V by 5 bases; bases with no gene match: 6. CDR1 is KGHDR, CDR2 SFDVKD, per germline. The length of the CDR3 is 14 residues. CDR3 nucleotides: TGTGCCACCAGTGCCCGACAGGGTTCCTATGGCTACACCTTC. As protein: CATSARQGSYGYTF.